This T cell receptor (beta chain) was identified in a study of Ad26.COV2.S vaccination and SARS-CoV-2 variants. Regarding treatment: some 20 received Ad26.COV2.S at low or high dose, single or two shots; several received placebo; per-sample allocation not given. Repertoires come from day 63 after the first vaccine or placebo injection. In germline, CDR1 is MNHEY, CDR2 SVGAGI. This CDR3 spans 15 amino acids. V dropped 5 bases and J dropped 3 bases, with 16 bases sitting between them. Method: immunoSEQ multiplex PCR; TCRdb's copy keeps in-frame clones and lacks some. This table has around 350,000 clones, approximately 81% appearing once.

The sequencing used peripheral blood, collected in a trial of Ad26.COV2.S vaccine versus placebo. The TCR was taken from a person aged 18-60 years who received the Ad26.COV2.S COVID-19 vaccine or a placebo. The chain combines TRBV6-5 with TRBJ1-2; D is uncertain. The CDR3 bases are TGTGCCAGCAGTCCTCCCGCCGCGGGATACTATGGCTACACCTTC. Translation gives CASSPPAAGYYGYTF.